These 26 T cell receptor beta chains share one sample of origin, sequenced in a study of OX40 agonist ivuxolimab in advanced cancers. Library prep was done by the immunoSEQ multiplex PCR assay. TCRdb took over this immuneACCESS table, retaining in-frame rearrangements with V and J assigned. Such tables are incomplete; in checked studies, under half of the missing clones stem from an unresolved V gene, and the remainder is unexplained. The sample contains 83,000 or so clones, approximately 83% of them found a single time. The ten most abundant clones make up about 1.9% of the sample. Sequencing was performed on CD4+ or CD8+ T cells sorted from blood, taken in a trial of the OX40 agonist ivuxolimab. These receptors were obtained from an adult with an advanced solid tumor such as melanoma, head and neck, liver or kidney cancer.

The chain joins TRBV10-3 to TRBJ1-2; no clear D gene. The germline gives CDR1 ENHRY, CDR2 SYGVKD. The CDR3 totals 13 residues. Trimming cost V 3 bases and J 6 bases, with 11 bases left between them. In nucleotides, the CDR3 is TGTGCCATCAGTGATTTGACATCGCATGGCTACACCTTC. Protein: CAISDLTSHGYTF.

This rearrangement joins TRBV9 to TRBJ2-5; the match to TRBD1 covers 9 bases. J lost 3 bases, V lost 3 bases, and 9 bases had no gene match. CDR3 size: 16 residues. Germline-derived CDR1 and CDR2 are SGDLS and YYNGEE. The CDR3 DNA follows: TGTGCCAGCAGCGGCATCCGGGACAGGGAAAAAGAGACCCAGTACTTC. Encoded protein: CASSGIRDREKETQYF.

The CDR3 is CASGRGGYGYTF. The CDR3 region has the DNA TGTGCCAGCGGCAGGGGAGGGTATGGCTACACCTTC. The gene calls are TRBV2 and TRBJ1-2; a possible D gene is TRBD1 (6 bases). V lost 8 bases and J 5 bases, leaving 12 bases between the germline ends. There are 12 residues in the CDR3. The germline V gene has CDR1 SNHLY and CDR2 FYNNEI.

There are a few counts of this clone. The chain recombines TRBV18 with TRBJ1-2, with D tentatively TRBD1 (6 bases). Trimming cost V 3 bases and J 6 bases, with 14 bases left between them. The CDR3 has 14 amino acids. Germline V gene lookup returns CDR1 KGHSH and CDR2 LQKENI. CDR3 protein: CASSPAVGGHGYTF. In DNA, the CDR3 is TGTGCCAGCTCACCGGCGGTGGGGGGGCATGGCTACACCTTC.

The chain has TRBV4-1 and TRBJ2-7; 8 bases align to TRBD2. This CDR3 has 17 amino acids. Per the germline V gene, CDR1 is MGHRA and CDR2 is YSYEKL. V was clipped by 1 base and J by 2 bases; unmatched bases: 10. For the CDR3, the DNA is TGCGCCAGCAGCCAAGCACTTAATGCGGGGGGAACCTACGAGCAGTACTTC. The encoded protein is CASSQALNAGGTYEQYF.

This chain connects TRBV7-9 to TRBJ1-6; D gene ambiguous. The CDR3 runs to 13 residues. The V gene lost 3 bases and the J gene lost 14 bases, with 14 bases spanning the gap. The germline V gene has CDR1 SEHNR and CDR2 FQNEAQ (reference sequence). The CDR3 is CASSFAAQGTLHF. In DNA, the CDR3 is TGTGCCAGCAGCTTCGCGGCCCAAGGAACCCTCCACTTT.

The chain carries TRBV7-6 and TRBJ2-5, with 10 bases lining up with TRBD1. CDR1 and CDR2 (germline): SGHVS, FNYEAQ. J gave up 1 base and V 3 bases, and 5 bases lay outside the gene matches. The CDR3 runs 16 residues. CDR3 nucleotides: TGTGCCAGCAGCTTCGGGACAGGGGCGACCCAAGAGACCCAGTACTTC. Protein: CASSFGTGATQETQYF.

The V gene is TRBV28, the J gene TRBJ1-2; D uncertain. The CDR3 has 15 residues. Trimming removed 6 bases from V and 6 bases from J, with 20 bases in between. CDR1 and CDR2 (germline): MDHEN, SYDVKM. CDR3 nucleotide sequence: TGTGCCAGCAGCCGGAGCATTAATCGGTGGAATGGCTACACCTTC. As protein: CASSRSINRWNGYTF.

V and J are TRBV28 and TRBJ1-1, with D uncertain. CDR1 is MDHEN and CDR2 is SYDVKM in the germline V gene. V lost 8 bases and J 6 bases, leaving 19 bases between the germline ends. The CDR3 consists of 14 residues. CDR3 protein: CASSRPRHNSEAFF. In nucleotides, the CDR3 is TGTGCCAGCTCCCGGCCCCGTCATAACTCTGAAGCTTTCTTT.

The CDR3 DNA sequence: TGTGCCAGCAGCCAACTAGGGAGGGAGACCCAGTACTTC. It encodes CASSQLGRETQYF. V usage is TRBV5-5 and J usage is TRBJ2-5; tentative D call: TRBD2 (6 bases). The V end lost 4 bases, the J end lost 5 bases, and 12 bases lay between the germline ends. The CDR3 consists of 13 residues. Germline V gives CDR1 SGHKS, CDR2 YYEKEE (reference sequence).

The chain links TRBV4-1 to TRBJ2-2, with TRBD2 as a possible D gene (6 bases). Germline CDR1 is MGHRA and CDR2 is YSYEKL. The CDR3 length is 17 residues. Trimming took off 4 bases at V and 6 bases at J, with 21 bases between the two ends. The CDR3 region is CASSPRPSREASGELFF. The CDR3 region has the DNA TGCGCCAGCAGCCCCAGGCCCAGCAGGGAGGCGTCCGGGGAGCTGTTTTTT.

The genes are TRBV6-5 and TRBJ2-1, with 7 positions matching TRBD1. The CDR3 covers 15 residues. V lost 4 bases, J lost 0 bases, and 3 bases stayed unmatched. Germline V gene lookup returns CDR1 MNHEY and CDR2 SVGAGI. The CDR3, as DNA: TGTGCCAGCAGTTTGGACAGGAGCTCCTACAATGAGCAGTTCTTC. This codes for CASSLDRSSYNEQFF.

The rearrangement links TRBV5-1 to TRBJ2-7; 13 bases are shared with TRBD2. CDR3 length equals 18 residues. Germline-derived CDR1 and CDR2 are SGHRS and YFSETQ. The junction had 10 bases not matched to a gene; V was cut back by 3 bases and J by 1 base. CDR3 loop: CASSWTSGRTGFSYEQYF. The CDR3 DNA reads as TGCGCCAGCAGCTGGACTAGCGGGAGAACCGGGTTTTCCTACGAGCAGTACTTC.

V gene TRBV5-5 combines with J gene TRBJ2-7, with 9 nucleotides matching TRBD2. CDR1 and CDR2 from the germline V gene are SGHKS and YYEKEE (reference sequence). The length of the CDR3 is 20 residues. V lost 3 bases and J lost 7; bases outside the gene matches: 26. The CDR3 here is CASSSVVSLAGFSSAREQYF. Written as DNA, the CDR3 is TGTGCCAGCAGCTCGGTGGTATCCCTAGCGGGATTTTCCTCCGCGCGAGAGCAGTACTTC.

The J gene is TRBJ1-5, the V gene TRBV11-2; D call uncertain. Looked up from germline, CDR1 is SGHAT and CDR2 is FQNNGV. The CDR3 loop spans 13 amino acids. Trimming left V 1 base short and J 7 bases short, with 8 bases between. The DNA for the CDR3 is TGTGCCAGCAGCTTAGTAACCGGCCAGCCCCAGCATTTT. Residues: CASSLVTGQPQHF.

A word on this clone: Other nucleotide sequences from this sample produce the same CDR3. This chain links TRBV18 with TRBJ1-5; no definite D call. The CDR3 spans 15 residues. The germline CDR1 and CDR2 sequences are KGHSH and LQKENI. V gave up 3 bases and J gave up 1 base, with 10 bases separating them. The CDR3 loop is CASSPTPRSNQPQHF. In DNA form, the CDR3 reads TGTGCCAGCTCACCGACCCCGCGCAGCAATCAGCCCCAGCATTTT.

CDR3 residues: CATSRDWHRERNTIYF. For the CDR3, the DNA is TGTGCCACCAGCAGAGATTGGCACAGGGAGCGAAACACCATATATTTT. The V call is TRBV15, the J call TRBJ1-3, with TRBD1 as a possible D gene (6 bases). In germline, CDR1 is LNHNV, CDR2 YYDKDF (reference sequence). The CDR3 is made up of 16 amino acids. Trimming cost V 0 bases and J 5 bases, with 14 bases left between them.

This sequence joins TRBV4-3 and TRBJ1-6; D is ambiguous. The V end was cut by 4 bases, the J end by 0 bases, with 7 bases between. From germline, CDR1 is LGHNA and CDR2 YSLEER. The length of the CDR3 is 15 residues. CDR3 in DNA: TGCGCCAGCAGCCCCACGAGCTCCTATAATTCACCCCTCCACTTT. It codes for CASSPTSSYNSPLHF.

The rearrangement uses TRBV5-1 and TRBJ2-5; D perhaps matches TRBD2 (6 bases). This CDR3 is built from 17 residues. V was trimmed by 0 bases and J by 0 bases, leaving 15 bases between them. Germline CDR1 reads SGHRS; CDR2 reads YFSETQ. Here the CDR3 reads CASSLAVGRGDQETQYF. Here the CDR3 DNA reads TGCGCCAGCAGCTTGGCCGTAGGGCGGGGAGACCAAGAGACCCAGTACTTC.

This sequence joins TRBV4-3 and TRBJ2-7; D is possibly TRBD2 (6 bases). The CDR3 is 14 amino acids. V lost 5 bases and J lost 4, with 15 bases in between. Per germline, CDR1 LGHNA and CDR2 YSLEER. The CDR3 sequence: CASSKSSAGYEQYF. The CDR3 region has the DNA TGCGCCAGCAGCAAGTCTAGCGCGGGATACGAGCAGTACTTC.

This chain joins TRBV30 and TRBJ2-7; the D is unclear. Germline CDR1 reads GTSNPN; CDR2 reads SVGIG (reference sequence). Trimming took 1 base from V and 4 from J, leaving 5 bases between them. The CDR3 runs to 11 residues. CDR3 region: CAWSARYEQYF. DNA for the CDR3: TGTGCCTGGAGTGCCCGTTACGAGCAGTACTTC.

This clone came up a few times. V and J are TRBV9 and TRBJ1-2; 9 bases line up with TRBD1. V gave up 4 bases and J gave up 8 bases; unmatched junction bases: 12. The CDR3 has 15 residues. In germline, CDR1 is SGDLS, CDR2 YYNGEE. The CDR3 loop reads CASSQDVRTGEGYTF. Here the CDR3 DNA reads TGTGCCAGCAGCCAAGACGTGAGGACAGGGGAGGGCTACACCTTC.

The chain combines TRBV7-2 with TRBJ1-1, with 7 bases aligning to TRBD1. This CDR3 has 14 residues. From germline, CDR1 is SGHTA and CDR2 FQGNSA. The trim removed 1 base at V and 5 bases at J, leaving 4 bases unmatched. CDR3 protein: CASSLDYRGTEAFF. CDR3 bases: TGTGCCAGCAGCTTAGACTACAGGGGTACTGAAGCTTTCTTT. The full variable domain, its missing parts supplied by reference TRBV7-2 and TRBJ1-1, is GAGVSQSPSNKVTEKGKDVELRCDPISGHTALYWYRQSLGQGLEFLIYFQGNSAPDKSGLPSDRFSAERTGGSVSTLTIQRTQQEDSAVYLCASSLDYRGTEAFFGQGTRLTVV.

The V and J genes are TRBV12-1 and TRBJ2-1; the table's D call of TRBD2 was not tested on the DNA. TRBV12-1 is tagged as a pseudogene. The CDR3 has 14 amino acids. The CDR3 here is CAKNLAGPYNEQFF. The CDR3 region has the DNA TGTGCCAAAAACCTAGCGGGACCCTACAATGAGCAGTTCTTC.

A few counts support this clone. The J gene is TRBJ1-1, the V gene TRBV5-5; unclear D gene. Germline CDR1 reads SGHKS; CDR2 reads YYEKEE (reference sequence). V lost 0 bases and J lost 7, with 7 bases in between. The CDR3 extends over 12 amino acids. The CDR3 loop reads CASSLEFGEAFF. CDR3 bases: TGTGCCAGCAGCTTGGAATTTGGTGAAGCTTTCTTT.

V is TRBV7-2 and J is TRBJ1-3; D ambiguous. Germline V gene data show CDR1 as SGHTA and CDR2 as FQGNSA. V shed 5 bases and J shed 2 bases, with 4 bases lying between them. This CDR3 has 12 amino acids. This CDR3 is CASSPAGNTIYF. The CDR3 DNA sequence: TGTGCCAGCAGCCCTGCTGGAAACACCATATATTTT.